This T cell receptor (beta chain) emerged from a study of T cells after yellow fever vaccination. Looking at the study overall: Fractions containing few cells were prepared with SMART-Seq v4 Ultra Low Input.

Study observations and caveats: Only a small proportion of the clonotypes turned up in both the CD4 and the CD8 compartments, likely arising from convergent recombination. From the bulk population, abundant clonotypes could contaminate and appear within FACS-sorted repertoires.

Production of TCR cDNA was by 5'RACE template switching, which also added a universal primer site and UMIs. MiXCR, run by TCRdb on the 5' RACE reads, gives a single entry per CDR3 protein. The sample includes 500,000 to 550,000 distinct CDR3 sequences, 21% of them seen just once. Comments on this clonotype: Its target is unknown.

The germline V gene has CDR1 ENHRY and CDR2 SYGVKD. Trimming took 10 bases from V and 3 from J, leaving 13 bases between them. The CDR3 is 13 amino acids. The receptor was derived from a man younger than 35 who received the YFV17D yellow fever vaccine. The J gene is TRBJ1-5, the V gene TRBV10-3; no reliable D call. Sample: PBMCs, taken more than 20 days after the first yellow fever vaccination. CDR3 sequence: CATQKGSNQPQHF. The CDR3 DNA is TGTGCCACCCAGAAAGGTTCCAATCAGCCCCAGCATTTT.